This entry is about one T cell receptor beta chain. Its antigen has not been determined. Per-base quality was not reported, and no clone a single base away is much larger than it. Library preparation was by the immunoSEQ multiplex PCR assay. For most patients, genomic DNA was subjected to high-throughput TCR-beta CDR3 sequencing by Adaptive Biotechnologies. The paper's processing steps were these. TCR sequencing data were retrieved from Adaptive's ImmunoSEQ software for 15 to 20 patients, whereas three other patients were processed with MiXCR and VDJtools. Because the origin of CDR3 nucleotide sequences shared between donor and recipient could not be assigned, those sequences were removed. To be classed as alloreactive, a clone needed at least 2-fold expansion over unstimulated cells and a minimum CFSE-low frequency of 0.002% (template counts) or 0.001% (read counts). Mappable clones were those detected in sequenced pre-transplant spleen, lymph node, or MLR CFSE-low populations of the donor or recipient. The cumulative frequency of alloreactive clones was calculated as a percentage of all sequences, weighted by copy number. Entries here come from immuneACCESS through TCRdb and include only in-frame sequences with V and J called. Some clones fail to appear in such tables; in the studies checked, an unresolved V gene covers under half of the shortfall, and the cause of the remainder is unknown. V, J and clone size reflect that table, while D and trimming were determined from the DNA. A total of over 14,000 clones appear in this sample, approximately 96% of them only once. The biggest ten clones account for 0.71% of the sample.

The sample originates from a study of graft-versus-host responses after intestinal transplantation (dated by TCRdb to the early 2020s). Study-level background: The transplants that recipients received were multivisceral, liver-intestinal, or isolated intestinal. Anti-thymocyte globulin induction was given to all recipients, followed by maintenance tacrolimus and steroids for roughly 3 years. After intestinal transplantation, graft-versus-host and host-versus-graft alloreactive T cell clones in the graft, circulation and bone marrow were tracked using bulk TCR-beta CDR3 sequencing. Alloreactive clones were identified by sequencing pre-transplant mixed lymphocyte reaction products and comparing these products with unstimulated pre-transplant donor and recipient T cells. The cohort enrolled 20 to 30 intestinal transplant recipients including one retransplant, and a few patients lacking pretransplant specimens were excluded. A peak of at least 4% donor T cells among recipient peripheral blood mononuclear cells was the definition used for donor T cell macrochimerism. Samples from a few later patients were sequenced in-house on an Illumina MiSeq with MiXCR processing rather than by the commercial service. The paper as a whole reports these results and caveats: The relatively low number and heterogeneity of intestinal transplant patients limited the conclusions. Early after transplant, peak levels of circulating GvH clones were found to be associated with declines in HvG clones. GvH clones turned up in recipient bone marrow, with some appearing earlier in ileal mucosa or blood, a pattern consistent with an intestinal mucosal origin. In patients with donor T cell macrochimerism, the allografts had high GvH to HvG T cell clonal ratios.

In the first month after transplant, blood samples were collected up to 4 times, and after that at least monthly when available. The V end gives up 5 bases and the J end 0 bases, leaving 8 bases in the junction not matched to a gene. As encoded in the germline V gene (reference sequence), CDR1 is MNHEY while CDR2 is SMNVEV. The CDR3, cysteine through phenylalanine, is 17 amino acids long. Of all the DNA, just the CDR3 is kept, 51 bases in frame from base 1. The sequencing here drew on PBMCs, taken 9 days after transplant. Rearrangement joined TRBV27 to TRBJ2-3, with 10 bases in between that match TRBD2. The sequence derives from a human patient who received an intestinal transplant, so some T cells may come from the graft donor. CDR3 sequence: CASSPSLAGFSTDTQYF. The DNA reads as follows: TGTGCCAGCAGTCCCTCACTAGCGGGGTTTAGCACAGATACGCAGTATTTT.